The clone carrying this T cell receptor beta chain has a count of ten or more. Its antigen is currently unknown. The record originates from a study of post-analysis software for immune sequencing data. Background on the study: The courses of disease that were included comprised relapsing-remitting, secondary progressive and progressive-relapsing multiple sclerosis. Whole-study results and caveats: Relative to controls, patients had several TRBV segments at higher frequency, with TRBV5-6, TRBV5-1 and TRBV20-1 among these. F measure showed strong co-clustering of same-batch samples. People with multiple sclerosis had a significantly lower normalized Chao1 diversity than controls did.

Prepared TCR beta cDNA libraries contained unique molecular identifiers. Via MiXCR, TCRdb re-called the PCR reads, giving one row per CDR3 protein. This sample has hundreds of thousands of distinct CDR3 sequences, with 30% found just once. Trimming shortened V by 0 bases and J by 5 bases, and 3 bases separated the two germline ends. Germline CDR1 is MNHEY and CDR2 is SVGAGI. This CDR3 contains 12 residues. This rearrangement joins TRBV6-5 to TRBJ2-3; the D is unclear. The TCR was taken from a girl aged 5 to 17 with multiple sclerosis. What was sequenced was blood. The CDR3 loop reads CASSYSGDTQYF. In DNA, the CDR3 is TGTGCCAGCAGTTACTCCGGAGATACGCAGTATTTT.